This T cell receptor beta chain appears in the sequencing data of a study of early T cells in non-severe SARS-CoV-2 infection. From the 5' RACE reads, TCRdb called clonotypes with MiXCR, one entry per CDR3 protein. The table records roughly 28,000 distinct CDR3 sequences, 4.4% of them present only once. In this sample, this clonotype turned up many times. The sequenced sample was whole blood. The receptor comes from an adult who was a healthcare worker with PCR-confirmed SARS-CoV-2 infection or an uninfected control (not recorded which).

The CDR3 nucleotides read TGTGCCAGCAGCCTTGGATACAATGAGCAGTTCTTC. Its protein product is CASSLGYNEQFF. The chain employs TRBV7-9 and TRBJ2-1; the D is unclear. The V gene lost 5 bases and the J gene lost 4 bases, with 6 bases spanning the gap. Per the germline V gene, CDR1 is SEHNR and CDR2 is FQNEAQ (reference sequence). The CDR3 length is 12 residues.